Following are 24 T cell receptor beta chains from one sample sequenced in a study of blood T cells in healthy people across ages. Then a second PCR, running roughly 6 to 11 cycles, was carried out with a sample-barcoded 5' primer and a J-beta primer mix. A single record per CDR3 protein comes from TCRdb applying MiXCR to the 5' RACE reads. In the table there are 1.5 million to 2 million distinct CDR3 sequences, 25% to 30% of which are singletons. Sequencing was carried out using blood. These receptors were taken from a woman aged 25 to 45 in good health.

The chain couples TRBV5-1 to TRBJ2-4, with 7 bases fitting TRBD1. Germline V gene lookup returns CDR1 SGHRS and CDR2 YFSETQ. The CDR3 spans 16 residues. With 3 bases clipped from V and 13 bases from J, the junction kept 19 bases outside the gene matches. The CDR3 here is CASSWGPRGSYNEQYF. The DNA for the CDR3 is TGCGCCAGCAGCTGGGGACCCAGGGGGTCCTACAATGAGCAGTACTTC.

This clonotype was detected a few times. This chain uses TRBV4-3 with TRBJ1-5; 9 bases match TRBD1. V trimming: 0 bases; J trimming: 0 bases; junction bases outside the gene matches: 12. The CDR3 runs 20 residues. The germline CDR1 and CDR2 sequences are LGHNA and YSLEER. CDR3 region: CASSQDRDRGSSDSNQPQHF. The CDR3, as DNA: TGCGCCAGCAGCCAAGATCGCGACAGGGGGAGTTCGGATAGCAATCAGCCCCAGCATTTT.

This clonotype showed up just once. One junction end disagrees with the germline gene, perhaps due to a read error. V is TRBV11-2 and J is TRBJ1-2; TRBD1 agrees at 8 bases. This CDR3 comprises 14 residues. Germline CDR1 reads SGHAT; CDR2 reads FQNNGV. The CDR3 DNA follows: TGTGCCAGCAGCCCCGGACAGGGCTACTATGGCTGCACCTTC. This codes for CASSPGQGYYGCTF.

A remark on this clonotype: Possible read error: a much larger clone is one base away. The chain uses TRBV10-3 and TRBJ2-7; 10 nucleotides agree with TRBD1. The CDR3 contains 12 residues. Germline CDR1 is ENHRY and CDR2 is SYGVKD. CDR3 sequence reads: CAIWTGGYERYF. CDR3 nucleotide sequence: TGTGCCATCTGGACAGGGGGTTACGAGCGGTACTTC.

The table lists this clonotype with a few counts. The gene calls are TRBV10-3 and TRBJ2-7; D not resolved. V shed 6 bases and J shed 4 bases, with 10 bases lying between them. The CDR3 contains 12 residues. The germline V gene has CDR1 ENHRY and CDR2 SYGVKD. The CDR3 reads CAIRDGQYEQYF. The CDR3 DNA reads as TGTGCCATCAGGGACGGGCAATACGAGCAGTACTTC.

The V gene is TRBV3-1, the J gene TRBJ2-2, with D possibly matching TRBD1 (5 bases). Germline V gene data show CDR1 as LGHDT and CDR2 as YNNKEL (reference sequence). The CDR3 loop spans 14 amino acids. Trimming shortened V by 7 bases and J by 0 bases, and 9 bases separated the two germline ends. The CDR3 protein is CASNLGPNTGELFF. The DNA of the CDR3 is TGTGCCAGCAATCTGGGGCCGAACACCGGGGAGCTGTTTTTT.

V is TRBV4-1 and J is TRBJ2-4; D unclear. CDR3 size: 15 residues. V was cut by 6 bases and J by 8 bases, with 20 bases left in between. Germline CDR1 MGHRA, CDR2 YSYEKL. The CDR3, as DNA: TGCGCCAGCAGTCAATCGATCGGGTTTTCGGACATTCAGTACTTC. It encodes CASSQSIGFSDIQYF.

On this clonotype: Given a much more abundant clone one base away, this may be a read error. This rearrangement joins TRBV11-2 to TRBJ2-1; unclear D gene. The CDR3 has 11 amino acids. Trimming removed 4 bases at V and 15 bases at J, with 13 bases between. CDR1 and CDR2 (germline): SGHAT, FQNNGV. The CDR3 DNA follows: TGTGCCAGCAGCTCAACCCTAGGTCTGTTCTTC. Encoded protein: CASSSTLGLFF.

The rearrangement joins TRBV7-2 to TRBJ2-7; 8 nucleotides match TRBD2. The J call is uncertain, as TRBJ2-5 better fits the DNA end. In germline, CDR1 is SGHTA, CDR2 FQGNSA. This CDR3 has 15 residues. CDR3 nucleotide sequence: TGTGCCAGCACCCTTACGGGGGGGGGCGAAGAGACCCAGTACTTC. Protein: CASTLTGGGEETQYF.

The chain uses TRBV7-2 and TRBJ2-3, with 13 bases lining up with TRBD2. The CDR3 contains 16 residues. Trimming at V came to 3 bases and at J to 2 bases, leaving 2 bases not matched to a gene. Germline V lookup: CDR1 SGHTA, CDR2 FQGNSA. The CDR3 bases are TGTGCCAGCAGCTTGACTAGCGGGGGGCACACAGATACGCAGTATTTT. It encodes CASSLTSGGHTDTQYF.

This clonotype was picked up a small number of times. This sequence joins TRBV29-1 and TRBJ1-2; no reliable D call. The CDR3 spans 14 residues. Germline V gene sequence: CDR1 SQVTM, CDR2 ANQGSEA. Trimming took 8 bases from V and 4 from J, leaving 20 bases between them. CDR3 DNA: TGCAGCCCCCTCGCGGCCGTGCGTCGCTATGGCTACACCTTC. Translating gives CSPLAAVRRYGYTF.

About this clonotype: A much larger clone lies one base from this, so it may be a read error. The CDR3 coding sequence is TGTGCCAGCAGTTACTTTTACAATGAGCAGTTCTTC. This sequence encodes CASSYFYNEQFF. The chain is built from TRBV6-2 or TRBV6-3 and TRBJ2-1; D is undetermined. Trimming removed 1 base at V and 4 bases at J, with 2 bases between. The germline V gene has CDR1 MNHEY and CDR2 SVGEGT. The length of the CDR3 is 12 residues.

The table lists this clonotype with a few counts. In DNA, the CDR3 is TGCAGTGCTAGAGGACAGGTCTCCGGGGAGCTGTTTTTT. It translates to CSARGQVSGELFF. The chain joins TRBV20-1 to TRBJ2-2; perhaps TRBD1 as D (6 bases). Germline CDR1 DFQATT, CDR2 SNEGSKA (reference sequence). This CDR3 comprises 13 residues. V lost 1 base and J 6 bases, leaving 9 bases between the germline ends.

This clonotype was recorded a few times. The chain couples TRBV7-3 to TRBJ2-7; D might be TRBD2 (6 bases). Germline CDR1 SGHTA, CDR2 FQGTGA. V was trimmed by 1 base and J by 4 bases, leaving 14 bases between them. CDR3 length equals 15 residues. CDR3: CASSLSGDPQYEQYF. The CDR3 DNA follows: TGTGCCAGCAGCTTAAGCGGGGATCCCCAGTACGAGCAGTACTTC.

As concerns this clonotype: The junction departs from germline at one end; a sequencing error may be responsible. The chain employs TRBV7-2 and TRBJ2-3; D is unclear. CDR3 length: 16 residues. Germline CDR1 reads SGHTA; CDR2 reads FQGNSA. The CDR3 region is CASSPNQVVLADTRYF. The CDR3 coding sequence is TGTGCCAGCAGCCCCAATCAGGTCGTCCTCGCAGATACGCGGTATTTT.

The chain couples TRBV7-6 to TRBJ2-3; possibly TRBD1 for D (6 bases). CDR1 is SGHVS, CDR2 FNYEAQ, per germline. Trimming took off 4 bases at V and 4 bases at J, with 12 bases between the two ends. The CDR3 has 14 residues. CDR3 sequence reads: CASSSAPGADTQYF. CDR3 DNA: TGTGCCAGCAGCTCGGCCCCAGGGGCAGATACGCAGTATTTT.

As regards this clonotype: A much larger clone lies one base from this, so it may be a read error. This chain uses TRBV5-5 with TRBJ2-7; 11 bases line up with TRBD1. The V gene end was trimmed by 1 base and the J gene end by 7 bases; junction bases not matched to a gene: 7. This CDR3 region has 15 residues. The germline gives CDR1 SGHKS, CDR2 YYEKEE (reference sequence). Here the CDR3 reads CASSLRTGGGNEQYF. In nucleotides, the CDR3 is TGTGCCAGCAGCTTGCGGACAGGGGGCGGGAATGAGCAGTACTTC.

In this sample, this clonotype turned up a few times. The chain has TRBV11-2 and TRBJ2-1, with TRBD2 matching 9 bases. The CDR3 has 17 amino acids. Germline-derived CDR1 and CDR2 are SGHAT and FQNNGV. Trimming at V came to 2 bases and at J to 7 bases, leaving 12 bases not matched to a gene. The CDR3 sequence: CASSLKAGGFFYNEQFF. CDR3 nucleotides: TGTGCCAGCAGCTTAAAGGCGGGGGGGTTTTTTTATAATGAGCAGTTCTTC. The full variable domain, its missing parts supplied by reference TRBV11-2 and TRBJ2-1, is EAGVAQSPRYKIIEKRQSVAFWCNPISGHATLYWYQQILGQGPKLLIQFQNNGVVDDSQLPKDRFSAERLKGVDSTLKIQPAKLEDSAVYLCASSLKAGGFFYNEQFFGPGTRLTVL.

This clonotype appeared a few times. The rearrangement uses TRBV6-5 and TRBJ2-4; D is tentatively TRBD1 or TRBD2 (5 bases each). Germline lookup yields CDR1 MNHEY and CDR2 SVGAGI. V dropped 9 bases and J dropped 13 bases, with 25 bases sitting between them. The CDR3 runs 14 residues. CDR3 residues: CASGPTGRRNEQYF. The CDR3 DNA is TGTGCCAGTGGCCCTACGGGGCGCAGGAATGAGCAGTACTTC.

This clonotype was recorded a few times. The chain links TRBV12-3 or TRBV12-4 to TRBJ1-2, with 8 bases fitting TRBD1. V dropped 7 bases and J dropped 6; count of bases not matched to a gene: 13. The CDR3 length is 15 residues. The CDR3 reads CASTKTGQGGHGYTF. The CDR3, as DNA: TGTGCCAGCACTAAAACTGGACAGGGAGGGCATGGCTACACCTTC.

Turning to this clonotype: Relative to the germline gene, one junction end is altered; a read error may explain this. This chain links TRBV4-1 with TRBJ2-3; 8 nucleotides align to TRBD2. Germline V gives CDR1 MGHRA, CDR2 YSYEKL. The CDR3 extends over 16 amino acids. The CDR3 DNA reads TGCGCCAGCAGCCAAGATCGTGCGGGGGGCACCGATACGCAGTATTTT. As protein: CASSQDRAGGTDTQYF.

Ten or more counts support this clonotype. The gene calls are TRBV2 and TRBJ2-5; D might be TRBD2 (6 bases). This CDR3 is 13 amino acids long. Per germline, CDR1 SNHLY and CDR2 FYNNEI. V was shortened by 3 bases and J by 5 bases, with 10 bases between the two germline ends. The DNA of the CDR3 is TGTGCCAGCAGTGAGCGGGGCGGGGAGACCCAGTACTTC. Translating it yields CASSERGGETQYF.

The chain couples TRBV9 to TRBJ2-5, with D perhaps given as TRBD1 or TRBD2 (6 bases each). V lost 4 bases, J lost 12 bases, and 34 bases lay in between. Germline assignment: CDR1 SGDLS and CDR2 YYNGEE. This CDR3 contains 18 residues. As DNA, the CDR3 is TGTGCCAGCAGCCCCTACGGGGGCGGGATGCCGGGAGCAAAGGTTGAGTACTTC. Translating gives CASSPYGGGMPGAKVEYF.

This clonotype was seen ten or more times. V is TRBV13 and J is TRBJ2-3, with D maybe TRBD2 (5 bases). CDR1 PRHDT and CDR2 FYEKMQ come from the germline V gene (reference sequence). The CDR3 loop spans 15 amino acids. Trimming pared 5 bases from V and 2 bases from J, leaving 14 bases between. As DNA, the CDR3 is TGTGCCAGCAGCAAAAATAGGGAGTTCACAGATACGCAGTATTTT. This translates into CASSKNREFTDTQYF.